This TCR beta chain was documented in a study of human T cells and chemical hapten exposure. For the study at large: TCR yields per sample varied, mainly owing to small pooled library volume differences.

This clonotype appeared many times. The time point denotes: patch test 3, about 24 weeks after DPC sensitization. Indicated treatment: therapeutic diphenylcyclopropenone sensitization with weekly scalp DPC. Blood sampling occurred before each patch-test application. Donation of samples came from alopecia patients who were 18 to 70 years old and suitable for DPC. MiXCR was run by TCRdb on the RACE reads, yielding one entry per CDR3 protein. The table includes 190,000 or so distinct CDR3 sequences, around 25% detected once. Germline CDR1 is DFQATT and CDR2 is SNEGSKA (reference sequence). CDR3 size: 14 residues. V lost 3 bases to trimming and J lost 4 bases, with 16 bases between them.

This TCR came from a woman aged 40 to 50 with alopecia areata. Some clones in this sample may be carry-over from other donors' samples. The chain combines TRBV20-1 with TRBJ2-7, with D perhaps assigned TRBD1 or TRBD2 (6 bases each). Sequenced here: whole blood, sampled in connection with sensitization to the hapten diphenylcyclopropenone (DPC). DNA for the CDR3: TGCAGTGCTAGTGACGGGGGCCTGGGTTACGAGCAGTACTTC. Protein sequence: CSASDGGLGYEQYF.